This T cell receptor (beta chain) was sequenced in a study of cytomegalovirus exposure and HLA in healthy donors. Primers included in the PCR were 60 Vbeta and 13 Jbeta primers. Sequencing was performed with immunoSEQ multiplex PCR; in TCRdb, only in-frame clones are kept and a portion is missing. The table includes more than 95,000 clones, about a sixth detected once. Findings and limits, study-wide: Later analysis demonstrated an association between a missense DCLRE1C variant and TCR beta V- and J-gene trimming. In a later analysis, across HLA loci, associated TCR counts were highest for DRB1, lowest for HLA-C. Productive rates of about 90% or about 30% were seen for most TCR beta V segments in an earlier analysis. Cytomegalovirus status, reportedly, was diagnosed with high specificity and sensitivity by the classifier.

About this clone: Its antigen remains unknown.

Germline V lookup: CDR1 MNHNY, CDR2 SVGAGI (reference sequence). Trimming cost V 4 bases and J 11 bases; bases outside gene matches: 17. CDR3 length equals 16 residues. The sample taken for sequencing was PBMCs. This sequence joins TRBV6-6 and TRBJ1-5, with TRBD1 matching over 7 bases. The receptor was derived from a female donor in good health and CMV-seropositive. The CDR3 region is CASSSPRQGELSAQHF. Here the CDR3 DNA reads TGTGCCAGCAGTTCACCCCGACAGGGAGAGCTATCAGCCCAGCATTTT.